This T cell receptor (beta chain) is drawn from a study of OX40 agonist ivuxolimab in advanced cancers. Some clones are missing from TCRdb's copy, which holds only in-frame ones; the method was immunoSEQ multiplex PCR. The data contain roughly 40,000 clones, 85% to 90% of them singletons. The CDR3 runs to 13 residues. Trimming shortened V by 4 bases and J by 1 base, and 7 bases separated the two germline ends. The V gene's germline CDR1 is LNHDA and CDR2 SQIVND (reference sequence). Sequences were derived from CD4+ or CD8+ T cells sorted from blood, sampled in a trial of the OX40 agonist ivuxolimab. This sequence originates from an adult with an advanced solid tumor such as melanoma, head and neck, liver or kidney cancer. V usage is TRBV19 and J usage is TRBJ2-5; D gene ambiguous. This CDR3 is CASSTHPQETQYF. In DNA, the CDR3 is TGTGCCAGTAGTACCCACCCCCAAGAGACCCAGTACTTC.